These 6 T cell receptor beta chains originate from one sample sequenced in a study of radiotherapy plus CTLA-4 blockade in lung cancer. Method: immunoSEQ multiplex PCR; TCRdb's copy keeps in-frame clones and lacks some. The sample lists under 65,000 clones; around 79% were seen once. Specimen: peripheral blood, collected from a patient treated with radiotherapy plus ipilimumab. Every receptor here comes from a human donor with non-small cell lung cancer who had a complete response to radiotherapy plus ipilimumab.

V is TRBV6-5 and J is TRBJ2-5; the match to TRBD1 covers 7 bases. The DNA end favors TRBJ2-7, so the J call may be wrong. Germline V CDR1 and CDR2: MNHEY, SVGAGI. The CDR3 has 13 amino acids. The DNA of the CDR3 is TGTGCCAGCAGCGAGACAGGGTCCTACGAGCAGTACTTC. This codes for CASSETGSYEQYF.

J is TRBJ2-1 and V is TRBV19; 7 nucleotides line up with TRBD2. CDR1 and CDR2 (germline): LNHDA, SQIVND (reference sequence). J gave up 2 bases and V 5 bases, and 9 bases lay outside the gene matches. The CDR3 covers 16 residues. The CDR3 DNA is TGTGCCAGTAGTCCCCGGGGGAGCGGGGCCTACAATGAGCAGTTCTTC. Protein: CASSPRGSGAYNEQFF. Together with reference TRBV19 and TRBJ2-1, the CDR3 gives the full variable domain: DGGITQSPKYLFRKEGQNVTLSCEQNLNHDAMYWYRQDPGQGLRLIYYSQIVNDFQKGDIAEGYSVSREKKESFPLTVTSAQKNPTAFYLCASSPRGSGAYNEQFFGPGTRLTVL.

J is TRBJ1-1 and V is TRBV29-1; the match to TRBD1 covers 10 bases. The CDR3 is made up of 14 amino acids. V lost 2 bases and J lost 4; bases outside the gene matches: 4. Germline CDR1 SQVTM, CDR2 ANQGSEA. The CDR3 region has the DNA TGCAGCGTTGAATATCGGACAGGGGGCACTGAAGCTTTCTTT. Its translation: CSVEYRTGGTEAFF.

V gene TRBV12-5 combines with J gene TRBJ1-6; 7 bases agree with TRBD1. After removal of 5 bases from V and 4 bases from J, the junction contained 2 bases not matched to a gene. This CDR3 is 14 amino acids long. Germline V gene data show CDR1 as LGHNT and CDR2 as FRNRAP. The chain's CDR3 is CASGLTGYNSPLHF. The CDR3 nucleotides read TGTGCTAGTGGTCTGACAGGGTATAATTCACCCCTCCACTTT. Filled out from reference TRBV12-5 and TRBJ1-6, the complete variable domain reads DARVTQTPRHKVTEMGQEVTMRCQPILGHNTVFWYRQTMMQGLELLAYFRNRAPLDDSGMPKDRFSAEMPDATLATLKIQPSEPRDSAVYFCASGLTGYNSPLHFGNGTRLTVT.

Remarks on this clone: Other DNA sequences from this sample encode an identical CDR3 as well. This rearrangement joins TRBV7-2 to TRBJ2-7; TRBD1 might be the D (5 bases). V lost 5 bases, J lost 1 base, and 9 bases lay in between. The CDR3 length is 13 residues. Germline V CDR1 and CDR2: SGHTA, FQGNSA. The CDR3 nucleotides are TGTGCCAGCAGCCTGGGGCCTTCCTACGAGCAGTACGTC. Its protein product is CASSLGPSYEQYV.

The V call is TRBV18, the J call TRBJ1-2; 9 bases match TRBD1. The CDR3 is 13 residues long. Germline V gene data show CDR1 as KGHSH and CDR2 as LQKENI. Trimming cost V 3 bases and J 5 bases; bases outside gene matches: 1. The DNA of the CDR3 is TGTGCCAGCTCACCGGGGACAGGGTATGGCTACACCTTC. Its translation is CASSPGTGYGYTF.